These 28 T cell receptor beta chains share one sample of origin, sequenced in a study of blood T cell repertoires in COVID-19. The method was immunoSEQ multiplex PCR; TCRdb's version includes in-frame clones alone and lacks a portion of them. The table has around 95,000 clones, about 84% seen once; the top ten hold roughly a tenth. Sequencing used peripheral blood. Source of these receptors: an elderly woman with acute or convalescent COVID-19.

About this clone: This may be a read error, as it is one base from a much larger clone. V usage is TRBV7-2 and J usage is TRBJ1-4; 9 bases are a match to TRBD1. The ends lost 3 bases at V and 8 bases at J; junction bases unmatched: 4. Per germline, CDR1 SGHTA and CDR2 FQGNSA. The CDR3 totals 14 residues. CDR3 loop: CASSFGTGYEKLFF. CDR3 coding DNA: TGTGCCAGCAGCTTCGGGACAGGGTACGAAAAACTGTTTTTT.

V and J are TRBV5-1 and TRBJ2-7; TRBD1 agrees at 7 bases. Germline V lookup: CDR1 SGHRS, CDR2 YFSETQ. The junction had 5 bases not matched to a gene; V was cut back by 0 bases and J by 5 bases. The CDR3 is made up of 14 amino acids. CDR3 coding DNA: TGCGCCAGCAGCTTGGGACAGGGCATCCACGAGCAGTACTTC. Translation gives CASSLGQGIHEQYF.

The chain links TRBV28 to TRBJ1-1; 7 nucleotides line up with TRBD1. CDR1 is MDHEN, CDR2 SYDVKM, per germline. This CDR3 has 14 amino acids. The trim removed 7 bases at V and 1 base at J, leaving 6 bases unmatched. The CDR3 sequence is CASNTGDSNTEAFF. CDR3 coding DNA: TGTGCCAGCAATACAGGGGATTCGAACACTGAAGCTTTCTTT.

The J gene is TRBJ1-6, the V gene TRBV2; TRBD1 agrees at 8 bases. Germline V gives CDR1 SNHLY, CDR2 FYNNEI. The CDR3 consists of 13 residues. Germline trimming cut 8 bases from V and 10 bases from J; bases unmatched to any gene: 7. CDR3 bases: TGTGCCAGCTCAGGACAGGGAGGATCACCCCTCCACTTT. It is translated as CASSGQGGSPLHF. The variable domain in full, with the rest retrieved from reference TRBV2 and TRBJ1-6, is EPEVTQTPSHQVTQMGQEVILRCVPISNHLYFYWYRQILGQKVEFLVSFYNNEISEKSEIFDDQFSVERPDGSNFTLKIRSTKLEDSAMYFCASSGQGGSPLHFGNGTRLTVT.

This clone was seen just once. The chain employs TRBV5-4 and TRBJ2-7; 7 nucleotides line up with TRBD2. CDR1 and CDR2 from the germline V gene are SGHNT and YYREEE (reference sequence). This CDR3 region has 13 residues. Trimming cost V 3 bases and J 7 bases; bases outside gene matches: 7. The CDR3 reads CASSSSGLGEQYF. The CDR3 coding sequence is TGTGCCAGCAGCTCTAGCGGCCTAGGGGAGCAGTACTTC.

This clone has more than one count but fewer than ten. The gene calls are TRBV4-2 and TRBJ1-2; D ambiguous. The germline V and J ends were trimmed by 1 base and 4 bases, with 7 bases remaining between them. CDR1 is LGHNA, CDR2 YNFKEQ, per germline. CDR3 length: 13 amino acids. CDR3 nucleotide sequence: TGTGCCAGCAGCCAAGGACTAGCCTATGGCTACACCTTC. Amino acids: CASSQGLAYGYTF.

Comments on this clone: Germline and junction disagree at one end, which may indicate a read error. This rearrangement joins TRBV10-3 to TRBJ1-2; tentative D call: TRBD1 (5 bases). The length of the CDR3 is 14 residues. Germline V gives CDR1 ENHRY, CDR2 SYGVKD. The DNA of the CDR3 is TGTGCCATCAGCGAGTTGGGGCATGACTATGGCTACACCTTC. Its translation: CAISELGHDYGYTF.

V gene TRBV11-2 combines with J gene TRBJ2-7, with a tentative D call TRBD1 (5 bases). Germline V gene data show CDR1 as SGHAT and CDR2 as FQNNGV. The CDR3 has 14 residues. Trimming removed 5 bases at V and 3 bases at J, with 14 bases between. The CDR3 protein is CASSIGQGNYEQYV. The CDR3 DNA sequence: TGTGCCAGCAGCATTGGACAAGGTAACTACGAGCAGTACGTC.

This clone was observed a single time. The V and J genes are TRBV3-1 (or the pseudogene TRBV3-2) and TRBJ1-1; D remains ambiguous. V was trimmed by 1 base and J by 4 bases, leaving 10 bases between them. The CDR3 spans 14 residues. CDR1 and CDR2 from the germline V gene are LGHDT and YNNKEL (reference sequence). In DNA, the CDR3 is TGTGCCAGCAGCCAAGGGGGAGATATCACTGAAGCTTTCTTT. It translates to CASSQGGDITEAFF.

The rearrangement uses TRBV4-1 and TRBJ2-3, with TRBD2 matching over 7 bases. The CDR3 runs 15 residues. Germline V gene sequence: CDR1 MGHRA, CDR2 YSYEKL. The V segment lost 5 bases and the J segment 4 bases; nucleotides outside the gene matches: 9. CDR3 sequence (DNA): TGCGCCAGCAGCTGGAACGGGGGGACCTCAGATACGCAGTATTTT. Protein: CASSWNGGTSDTQYF.

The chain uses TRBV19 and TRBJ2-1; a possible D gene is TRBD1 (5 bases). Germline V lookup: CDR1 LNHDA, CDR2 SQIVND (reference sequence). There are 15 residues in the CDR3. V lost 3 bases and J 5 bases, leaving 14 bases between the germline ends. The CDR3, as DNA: TGTGCCAGTAGTATCTCGCAGGGTACCCACAATGAGCAGTTCTTC. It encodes CASSISQGTHNEQFF.

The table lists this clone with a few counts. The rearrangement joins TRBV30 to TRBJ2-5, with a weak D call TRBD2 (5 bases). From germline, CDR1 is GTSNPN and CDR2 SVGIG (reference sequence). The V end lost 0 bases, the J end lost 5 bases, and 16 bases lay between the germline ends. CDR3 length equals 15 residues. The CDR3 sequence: CAWSVGRGRRETQYF. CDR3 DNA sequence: TGTGCCTGGAGTGTAGGTCGCGGCAGGAGGGAGACCCAGTACTTC.

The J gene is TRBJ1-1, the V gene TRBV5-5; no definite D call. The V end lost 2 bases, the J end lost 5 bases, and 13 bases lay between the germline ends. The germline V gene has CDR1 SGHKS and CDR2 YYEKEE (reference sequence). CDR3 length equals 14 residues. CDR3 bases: TGTGCCAGCAGCTTACGGACGGGGTGGACTGAAGCTTTCTTT. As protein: CASSLRTGWTEAFF.

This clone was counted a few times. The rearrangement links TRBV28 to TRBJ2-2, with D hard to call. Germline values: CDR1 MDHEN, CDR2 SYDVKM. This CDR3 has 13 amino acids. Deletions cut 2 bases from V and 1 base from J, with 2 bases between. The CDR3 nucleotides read TGTGCCAGCAGTTTACAGAACACCGGGGAGCTGTTTTTT. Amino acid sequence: CASSLQNTGELFF.

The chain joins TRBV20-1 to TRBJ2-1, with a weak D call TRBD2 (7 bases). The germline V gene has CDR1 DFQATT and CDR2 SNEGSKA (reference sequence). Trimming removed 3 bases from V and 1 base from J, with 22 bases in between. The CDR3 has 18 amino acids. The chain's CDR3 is CSASTGGGPGRSYNEQFF. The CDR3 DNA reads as TGCAGTGCTAGTACTGGCGGGGGCCCCGGACGATCCTACAATGAGCAGTTCTTC.

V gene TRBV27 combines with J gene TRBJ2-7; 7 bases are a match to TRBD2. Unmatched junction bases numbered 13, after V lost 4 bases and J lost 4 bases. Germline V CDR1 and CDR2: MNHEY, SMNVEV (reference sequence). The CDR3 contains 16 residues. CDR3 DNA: TGTGCCAGCAGTTCGGATTCGGTTGCGGGGGAGTACGAGCAGTACTTC. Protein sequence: CASSSDSVAGEYEQYF.

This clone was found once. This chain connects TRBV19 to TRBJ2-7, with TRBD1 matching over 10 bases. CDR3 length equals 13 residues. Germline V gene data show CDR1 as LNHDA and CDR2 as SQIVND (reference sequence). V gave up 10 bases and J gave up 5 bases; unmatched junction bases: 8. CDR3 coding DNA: TGTGCCACTAGGGGACAGGGGATCCACGAGCAGTACTTC. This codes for CATRGQGIHEQYF.

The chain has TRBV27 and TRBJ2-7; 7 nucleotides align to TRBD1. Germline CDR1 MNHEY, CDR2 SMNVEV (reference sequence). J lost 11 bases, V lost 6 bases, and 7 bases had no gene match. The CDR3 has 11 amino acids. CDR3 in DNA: TGTGCCAGCAGCACAGGGGTAAGGGAGTACTTC. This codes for CASSTGVREYF.

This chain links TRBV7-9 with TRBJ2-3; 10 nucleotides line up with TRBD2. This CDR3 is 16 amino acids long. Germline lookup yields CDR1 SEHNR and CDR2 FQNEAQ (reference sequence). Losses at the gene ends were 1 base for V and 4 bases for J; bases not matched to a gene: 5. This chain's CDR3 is CASSLGAGGPSDTQYF. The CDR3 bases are TGTGCCAGCAGCTTAGGAGCGGGGGGGCCGTCAGATACGCAGTATTTT.

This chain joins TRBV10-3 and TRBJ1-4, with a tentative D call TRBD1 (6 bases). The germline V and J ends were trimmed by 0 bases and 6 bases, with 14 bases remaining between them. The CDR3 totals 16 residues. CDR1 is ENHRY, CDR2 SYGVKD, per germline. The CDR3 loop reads CAISESRGIRDEKLFF. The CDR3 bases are TGTGCCATCAGTGAGTCTAGGGGGATCCGGGATGAAAAACTGTTTTTT.

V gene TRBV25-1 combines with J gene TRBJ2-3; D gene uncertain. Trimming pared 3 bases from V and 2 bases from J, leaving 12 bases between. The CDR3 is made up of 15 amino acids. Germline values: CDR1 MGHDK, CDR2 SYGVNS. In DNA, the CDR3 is TGTGCCAGCAGTGATTTTGCCGAGGCCACAGATACGCAGTATTTT. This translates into CASSDFAEATDTQYF.

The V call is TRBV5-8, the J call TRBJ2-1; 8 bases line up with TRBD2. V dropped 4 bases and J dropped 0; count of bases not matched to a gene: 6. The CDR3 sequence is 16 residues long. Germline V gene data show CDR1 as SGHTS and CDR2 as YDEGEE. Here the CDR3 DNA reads TGTGCCAGCAGCCGCCGGGGGGGGAGCTCCTACAATGAGCAGTTCTTC. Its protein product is CASSRRGGSSYNEQFF.

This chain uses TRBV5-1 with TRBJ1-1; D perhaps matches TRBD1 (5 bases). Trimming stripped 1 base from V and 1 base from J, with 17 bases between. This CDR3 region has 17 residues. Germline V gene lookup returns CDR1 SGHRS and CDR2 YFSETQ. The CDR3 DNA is TGCGCCAGCAGCTTGTTTGCCCAGGGTTTAGGGAACACTGAAGCTTTCTTT. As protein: CASSLFAQGLGNTEAFF.

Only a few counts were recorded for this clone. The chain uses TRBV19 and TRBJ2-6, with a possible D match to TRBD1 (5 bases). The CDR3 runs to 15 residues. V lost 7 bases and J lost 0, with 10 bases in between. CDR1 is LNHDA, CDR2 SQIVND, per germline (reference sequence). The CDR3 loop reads CASTLTGSGANVLTF. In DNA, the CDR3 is TGTGCCAGTACCCTAACAGGCTCTGGGGCCAACGTCCTGACTTTC.

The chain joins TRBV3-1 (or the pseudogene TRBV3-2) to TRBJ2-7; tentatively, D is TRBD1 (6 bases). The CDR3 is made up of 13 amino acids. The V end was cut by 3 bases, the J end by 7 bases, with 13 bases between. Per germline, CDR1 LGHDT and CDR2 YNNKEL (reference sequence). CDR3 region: CASSHSRGGEQYV. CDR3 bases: TGTGCCAGCAGCCACTCCAGGGGCGGGGAGCAGTACGTC.

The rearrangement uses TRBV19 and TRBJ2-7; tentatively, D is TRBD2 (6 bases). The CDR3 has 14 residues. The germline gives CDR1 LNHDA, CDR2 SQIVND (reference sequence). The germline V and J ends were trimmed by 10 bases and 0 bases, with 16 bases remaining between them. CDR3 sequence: CATTQGGSSYEQYF. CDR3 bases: TGTGCCACCACGCAGGGAGGAAGCTCCTACGAGCAGTACTTC.

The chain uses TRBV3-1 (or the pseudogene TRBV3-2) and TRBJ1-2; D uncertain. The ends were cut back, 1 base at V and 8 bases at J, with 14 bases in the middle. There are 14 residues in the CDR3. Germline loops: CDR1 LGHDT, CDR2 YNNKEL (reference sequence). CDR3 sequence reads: CASSQGEGSGGYTF. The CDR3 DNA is TGTGCCAGCAGCCAAGGAGAGGGCAGCGGCGGCTACACCTTC.

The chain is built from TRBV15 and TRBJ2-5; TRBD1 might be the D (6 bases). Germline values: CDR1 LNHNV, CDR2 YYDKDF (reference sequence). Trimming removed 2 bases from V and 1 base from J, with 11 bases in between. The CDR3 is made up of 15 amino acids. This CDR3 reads CATSRSEQGQETQYF. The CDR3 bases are TGTGCCACCAGCAGATCGGAACAGGGCCAAGAGACCCAGTACTTC.